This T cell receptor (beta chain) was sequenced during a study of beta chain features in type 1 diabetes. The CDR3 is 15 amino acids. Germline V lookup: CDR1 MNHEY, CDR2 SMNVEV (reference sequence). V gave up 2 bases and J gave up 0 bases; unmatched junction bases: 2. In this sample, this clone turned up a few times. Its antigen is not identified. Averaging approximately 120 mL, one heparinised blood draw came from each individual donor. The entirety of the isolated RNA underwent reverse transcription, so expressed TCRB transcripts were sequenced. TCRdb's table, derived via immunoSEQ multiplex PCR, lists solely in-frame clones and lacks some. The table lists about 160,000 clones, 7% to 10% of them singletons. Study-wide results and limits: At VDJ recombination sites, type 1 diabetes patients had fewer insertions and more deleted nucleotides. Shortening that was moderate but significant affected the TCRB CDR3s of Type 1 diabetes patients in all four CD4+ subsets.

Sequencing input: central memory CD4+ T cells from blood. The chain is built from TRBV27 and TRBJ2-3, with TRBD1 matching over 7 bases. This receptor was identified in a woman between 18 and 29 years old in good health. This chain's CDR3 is CASSLGGQSTDTQYF. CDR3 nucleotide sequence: TGTGCCAGCAGTTTAGGGGGACAGAGCACAGATACGCAGTATTTT.